The 12 T cell receptor beta chains reported below all come from one sample, sequenced in a study of blood T cell repertoires in COVID-19. Generated by immunoSEQ multiplex PCR, the TCRdb table keeps only in-frame clones and is missing some. The sample has 65,000 to 90,000 clones, 70% to 90% seen once. The material sequenced was peripheral blood. The receptors here all came from a woman over 75 in a cohort sampled during active or convalescent COVID-19.

The rearrangement uses TRBV24-1 and TRBJ2-1; the match to TRBD2 covers 10 bases. Trimming took 3 bases from V and 2 from J; bases not matched to a gene: 6. From germline, CDR1 is KGHDR and CDR2 SFDVKD. The CDR3 runs to 17 residues. For the CDR3, the DNA is TGTGCCACCAGTGATCCAAAAAGCGGGAGGGCCTACAATGAGCAGTTCTTC. This gives the protein CATSDPKSGRAYNEQFF.

The gene calls are TRBV3-1 (or the pseudogene TRBV3-2) and TRBJ2-3, with TRBD2 matching 10 bases. Trimming at V came to 2 bases and at J to 4 bases, leaving 6 bases not matched to a gene. The CDR3 is 16 amino acids. From germline, CDR1 is LGHDT and CDR2 YNNKEL (reference sequence). This CDR3 reads CASSQRASGSPDTQYF. DNA for the CDR3: TGTGCCAGCAGCCAAAGGGCTAGCGGGAGTCCAGATACGCAGTATTTT.

The rearrangement joins TRBV9 to TRBJ2-2, with D possibly matching TRBD2 (6 bases). V lost 0 bases, J lost 3 bases, and 9 bases lay in between. Germline CDR1 and CDR2: SGDLS and YYNGEE. This CDR3 is 15 amino acids long. The CDR3 nucleotides read TGTGCCAGCAGCGTAGAGGGACTTGACACCGGGGAGCTGTTTTTT. This gives the protein CASSVEGLDTGELFF.

The CDR3 DNA sequence: TGTGCCAGCAGCTTAGCGACTAGCGGGAGCGAAAACGAGCAGTACTTC. Translated: CASSLATSGSENEQYF. This chain connects TRBV7-6 to TRBJ2-7; 12 bases fit TRBD2. Germline trimming cut 0 bases from V and 5 bases from J; bases unmatched to any gene: 5. CDR3 size: 16 residues. The germline V gene has CDR1 SGHVS and CDR2 FNYEAQ.

The CDR3 loop reads CASTPLYGYTF. The CDR3 DNA reads TGTGCCAGCACTCCCCTGTATGGCTACACCTTC. The rearrangement uses TRBV12-3 or TRBV12-4 and TRBJ1-2; D is unresolved. Trimming took 7 bases from V and 5 from J, leaving 8 bases between them. CDR3 length equals 11 residues.

The table lists this clone with a count of one. This rearrangement joins TRBV4-1 to TRBJ2-7, with D tentatively TRBD1 (6 bases). The V and J ends lost 2 bases and 2 bases respectively, with 19 bases between them. This CDR3 is built from 17 residues. The germline V gene has CDR1 MGHRA and CDR2 YSYEKL. DNA of the CDR3: TGCGCCAGCAGCCAACCCCCCCGACAGGTCCTTCCCTACGAGCAGTACTTC. Amino acids: CASSQPPRQVLPYEQYF.

The gene calls are TRBV19 and TRBJ1-4; D gene unclear. Trimming removed 4 bases from V and 7 bases from J, with 10 bases in between. Looked up from germline, CDR1 is LNHDA and CDR2 is SQIVND (reference sequence). This CDR3 has 13 residues. CDR3 DNA sequence: TGTGCCAGTAGTAGAACCCGGGGTGAAAAACTGTTTTTT. The encoded protein is CASSRTRGEKLFF.

The CDR3 bases are TGCGCCAGCACTACTCCCGGGACTCCTGAAGCTTTCTTT. Its protein is CASTTPGTPEAFF. The J gene is TRBJ1-1, the V gene TRBV10-2; a possible D gene is TRBD1 (5 bases). V lost 7 bases and J lost 6, with 15 bases in between. The V gene's germline CDR1 is WSHSY and CDR2 SAAADI. The CDR3 length is 13 residues.

The chain joins TRBV5-1 to TRBJ1-4; 7 positions agree with TRBD1. J gave up 7 bases and V 1 base, and 7 bases lay outside the gene matches. The CDR3 covers 15 residues. Germline V gene sequence: CDR1 SGHRS, CDR2 YFSETQ. CDR3 nucleotides: TGCGCCAGCAGCTTGCGTGAGGGGGCTGGTGAAAAACTGTTTTTT. It specifies CASSLREGAGEKLFF.

This clone appeared a single time. The V call is TRBV14, the J call TRBJ2-3; 8 bases match TRBD2. Per germline, CDR1 SGHDN and CDR2 FVKESK. J gave up 4 bases and V 1 base, and 4 bases lay outside the gene matches. This CDR3 has 15 residues. DNA for the CDR3: TGTGCCAGCAGCCAAGGGACTAGCAGGGCAGATACGCAGTATTTT. Amino acid sequence: CASSQGTSRADTQYF.

This sequence joins TRBV3-1 (or the pseudogene TRBV3-2) and TRBJ2-3, with D perhaps TRBD2 (6 bases). Deletions cut 1 base from V and 6 bases from J, with 11 bases between. The CDR3 runs to 14 residues. Per the germline V gene, CDR1 is LGHDT and CDR2 is YNNKEL (reference sequence). The chain's CDR3 is CASSQAGVGDTQYF. CDR3 nucleotide sequence: TGTGCCAGCAGCCAAGCGGGAGTGGGGGATACGCAGTATTTT.

This clone was counted only a few times. The rearrangement uses TRBV11-2 and TRBJ2-2; D is undetermined. The CDR3 length is 15 residues. Germline V CDR1 and CDR2: SGHAT, FQNNGV. Trimming shortened V by 1 base and J by 2 bases, and 8 bases separated the two germline ends. CDR3 coding DNA: TGTGCCAGCAGCTTAGGGCTTCTTAACACCGGGGAGCTGTTTTTT. This encodes CASSLGLLNTGELFF.